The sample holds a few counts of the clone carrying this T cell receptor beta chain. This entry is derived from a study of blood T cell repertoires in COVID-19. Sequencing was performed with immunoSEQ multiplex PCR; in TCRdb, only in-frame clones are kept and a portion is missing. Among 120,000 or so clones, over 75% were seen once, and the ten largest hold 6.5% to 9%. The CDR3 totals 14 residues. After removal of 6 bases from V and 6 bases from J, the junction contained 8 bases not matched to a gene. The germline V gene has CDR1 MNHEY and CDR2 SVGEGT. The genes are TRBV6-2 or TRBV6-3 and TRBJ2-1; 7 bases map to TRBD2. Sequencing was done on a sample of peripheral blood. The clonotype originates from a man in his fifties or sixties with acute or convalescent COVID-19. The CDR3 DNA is TGTGCCAGCAGCCTCGGTCTAGCGGTCAATGAGCAGTTCTTC. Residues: CASSLGLAVNEQFF.